This TCR beta chain is from a study of cytomegalovirus exposure and HLA in healthy donors. The CDR3 extends over 13 amino acids. The germline CDR1 and CDR2 sequences are MNHEY and SMNVEV (reference sequence). V lost 3 bases and J lost 2, with 5 bases in between. Primers: 60 Vbeta forward and 13 Jbeta reverse. Here immunoSEQ multiplex PCR was the method, and the copy in TCRdb shows in-frame clones only, minus some. The sample yields around 110,000 clones, approximately 80% seen once. This chain connects TRBV27 to TRBJ1-3; D ambiguous. Sequences were obtained from PBMCs. The clonotype was recovered from a woman younger than 45 in good health and CMV-seronegative. The CDR3 reads CASSFGPGNTIYF. The CDR3 DNA is TGTGCCAGCAGTTTTGGGCCTGGAAACACCATATATTTT.